This T cell receptor beta chain was captured in a study of blood T cell repertoires in COVID-19. The overall study: The United States, Italy and Spain provided the acute and convalescent COVID-19 samples. Nucleic acid was either cDNA or gDNA, and it came from T cells, B-cell-depleted T cells, or PBMCs.

Per the authors' pipeline: Cell counts per sample came from amplifying reference gene primers. Libraries were prepared by immunoSEQ multiplex PCR; TCRdb keeps only in-frame clonotypes and omits some of them. That table gives V, J and clone size, and the DNA gave D and trimming. This repertoire shows approximately 90,000 clones, around four fifths found once; its top ten account for 3.4%. With 3 bases clipped from V and 5 bases from J, the junction kept 12 bases outside the gene matches. The CDR3 runs to 18 residues. Germline V gene sequence: CDR1 KGHSH, CDR2 LQKENI. This chain connects TRBV18 to TRBJ2-2; 10 bases map to TRBD1. This TCR was sampled from a man aged 50 or older with acute or convalescent COVID-19. The material sequenced was peripheral blood. The CDR3 reads CASSPRPGTGAGTGELFF. The CDR3 DNA is TGTGCCAGCTCACCCCGCCCCGGGACAGGGGCCGGAACCGGGGAGCTGTTTTTT.